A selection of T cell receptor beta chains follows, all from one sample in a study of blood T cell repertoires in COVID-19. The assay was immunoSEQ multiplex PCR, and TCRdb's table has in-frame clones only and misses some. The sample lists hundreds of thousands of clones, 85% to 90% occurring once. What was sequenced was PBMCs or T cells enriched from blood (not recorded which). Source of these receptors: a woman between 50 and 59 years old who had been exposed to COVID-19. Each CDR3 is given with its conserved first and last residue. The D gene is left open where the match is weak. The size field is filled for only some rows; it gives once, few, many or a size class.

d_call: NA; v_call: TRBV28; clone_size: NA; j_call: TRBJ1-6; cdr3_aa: CASRPGKENSPLHF; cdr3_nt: TGTGCCAGCAGGCCGGGAAAAGAGAATTCACCCCTCCACTTT
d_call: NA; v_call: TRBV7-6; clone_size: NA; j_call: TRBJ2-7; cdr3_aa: CASSPMDSISYEQYF; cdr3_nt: TGTGCCAGCAGCCCCATGGACAGTATCTCCTACGAGCAGTACTTC
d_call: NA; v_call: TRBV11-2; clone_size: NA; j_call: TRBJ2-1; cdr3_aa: CASSLIRDSYNEQFF; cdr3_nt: TGTGCCAGCAGCCTTATTCGAGACTCCTACAATGAGCAGTTCTTC
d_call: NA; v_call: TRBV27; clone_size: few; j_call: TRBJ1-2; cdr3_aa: CASRISRGGYGYTF; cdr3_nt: TGTGCCAGCAGGATCTCGAGGGGGGGATATGGCTACACCTTC
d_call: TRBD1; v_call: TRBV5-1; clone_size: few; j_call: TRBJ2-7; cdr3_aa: CASSSRTGISYEQYF; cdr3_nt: TGCGCCAGCAGCTCCCGGACAGGGATATCCTACGAGCAGTACTTC
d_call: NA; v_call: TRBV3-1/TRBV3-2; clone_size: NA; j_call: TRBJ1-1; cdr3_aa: CASSQRTGGQLNTEAFF; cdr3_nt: TGTGCCAGCAGCCAACGCACGGGCGGGCAGCTAAACACTGAAGCTTTCTTT
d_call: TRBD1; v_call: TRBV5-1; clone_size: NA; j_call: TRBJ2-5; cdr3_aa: CASSFRLTGGQETQYF; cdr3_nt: TGCGCCAGCAGCTTCCGACTGACAGGGGGCCAAGAGACCCAGTACTTC
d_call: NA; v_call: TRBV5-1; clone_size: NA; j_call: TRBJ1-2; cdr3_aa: CASSLGSTGYGYTF; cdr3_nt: TGCGCCAGCAGCTTGGGCTCGACAGGATATGGCTACACCTTC
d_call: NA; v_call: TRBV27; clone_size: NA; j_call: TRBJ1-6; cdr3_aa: CASSPTPESSYNSPLHF; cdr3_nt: TGTGCCAGCAGTCCCACACCGGAGAGCTCCTATAATTCACCCCTCCACTTT
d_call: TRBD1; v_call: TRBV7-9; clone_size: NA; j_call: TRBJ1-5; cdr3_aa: CASSLGDRDVQPQHF; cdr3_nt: TGTGCCAGCAGCTTGGGAGACAGGGATGTACAGCCCCAGCATTTT
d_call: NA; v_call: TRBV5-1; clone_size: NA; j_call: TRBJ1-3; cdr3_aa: CASSREGGTSGNTIYF; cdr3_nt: TGCGCCAGCAGCCGGGAGGGGGGAACCTCTGGAAACACCATATATTTT
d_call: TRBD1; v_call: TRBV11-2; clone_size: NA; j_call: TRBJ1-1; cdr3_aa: CASSTHKGPGQGAEAFF; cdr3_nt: TGTGCCAGCAGCACTCATAAAGGACCGGGACAGGGGGCTGAAGCTTTCTTT
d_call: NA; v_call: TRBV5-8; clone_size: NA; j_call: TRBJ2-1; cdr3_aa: CASSQRDFQGNEQFF; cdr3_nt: TGTGCCAGCAGCCAACGGGACTTTCAGGGCAATGAGCAGTTCTTC
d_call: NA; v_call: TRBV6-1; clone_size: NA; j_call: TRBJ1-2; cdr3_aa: CASSEAFTADSPSTF; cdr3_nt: TGTGCCAGCAGTGAAGCCTTCACTGCTGACAGCCCCTCCACCTTC
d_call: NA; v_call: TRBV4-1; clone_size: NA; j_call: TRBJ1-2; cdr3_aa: CASSQEGREGGYTF; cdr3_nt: TGCGCCAGCAGCCAAGAAGGCAGGGAGGGTGGCTACACCTTC
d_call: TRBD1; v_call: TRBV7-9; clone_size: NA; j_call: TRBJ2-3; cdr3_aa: CASSLGWDRDADTQYF; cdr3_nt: TGTGCCAGCAGCTTAGGCTGGGACAGGGATGCAGATACGCAGTATTTT
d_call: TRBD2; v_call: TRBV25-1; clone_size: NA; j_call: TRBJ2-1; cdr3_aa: CASSEYGLRGGYNEQFF; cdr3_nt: TGTGCCAGCAGTGAATACGGGTTACGGGGGGGTTACAATGAGCAGTTCTTC
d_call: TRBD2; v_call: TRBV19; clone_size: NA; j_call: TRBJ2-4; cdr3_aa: CASTPTPRSGTSGAKNIQYF; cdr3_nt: TGTGCCAGTACCCCTACCCCCCGTTCCGGGACTAGCGGGGCCAAAAACATTCAGTACTTC
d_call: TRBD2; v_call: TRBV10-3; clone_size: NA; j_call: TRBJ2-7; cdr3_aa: CATMRLADTYEQYF; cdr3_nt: TGTGCCACCATGAGACTAGCGGATACCTACGAGCAGTACTTC
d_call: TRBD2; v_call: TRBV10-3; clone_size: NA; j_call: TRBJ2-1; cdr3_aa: CATAGLAGASQYNEQFF; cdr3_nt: TGTGCCACGGCGGGACTAGCGGGAGCGAGTCAATACAATGAGCAGTTCTTC
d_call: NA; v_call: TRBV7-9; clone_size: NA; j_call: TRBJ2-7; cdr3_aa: CASSHARNLSYEQYF; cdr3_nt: TGTGCCAGCAGTCACGCCAGGAACCTGTCCTACGAGCAGTACTTC
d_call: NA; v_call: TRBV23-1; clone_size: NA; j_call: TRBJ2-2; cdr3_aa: CASSQSFPSFLTGELFF; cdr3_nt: TGCGCCAGCAGTCAATCTTTTCCTAGCTTTTTGACCGGGGAGCTGTTTTTT
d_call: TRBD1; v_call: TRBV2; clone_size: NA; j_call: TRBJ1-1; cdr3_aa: CASRTGQQNTEAFF; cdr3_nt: TGTGCCAGCAGAACGGGACAGCAGAACACTGAAGCTTTCTTT
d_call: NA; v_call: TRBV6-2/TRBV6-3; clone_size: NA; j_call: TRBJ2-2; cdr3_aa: CASSYGDREVGPGELFF; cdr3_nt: TGTGCCAGCAGTTACGGTGACAGGGAGGTTGGCCCCGGGGAGCTGTTTTTT
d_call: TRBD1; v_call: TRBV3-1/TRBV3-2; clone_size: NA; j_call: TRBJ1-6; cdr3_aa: CASSPMTGGNSPLHF; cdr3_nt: TGTGCCAGCAGCCCGATGACAGGGGGTAATTCACCCCTCCACTTT
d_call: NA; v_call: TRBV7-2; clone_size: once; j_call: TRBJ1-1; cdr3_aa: CASSLESRTEAFF; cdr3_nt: TGTGCCAGCAGCTTAGAGTCGAGGACTGAAGCTTTCTTT
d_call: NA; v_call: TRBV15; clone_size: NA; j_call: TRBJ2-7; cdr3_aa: CATSRDPIGYEQYF; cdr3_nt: TGTGCCACCAGCAGAGATCCTATCGGCTACGAGCAGTACTTC
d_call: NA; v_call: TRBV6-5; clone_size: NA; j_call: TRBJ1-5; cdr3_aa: CASSYRQHQPQHF; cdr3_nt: TGTGCCAGCAGTTATCGACAGCATCAGCCCCAGCATTTT
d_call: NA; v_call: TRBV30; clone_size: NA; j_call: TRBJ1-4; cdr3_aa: CAWSSQINEKLFF; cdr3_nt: TGTGCCTGGAGTTCCCAGATTAATGAAAAACTGTTTTTT
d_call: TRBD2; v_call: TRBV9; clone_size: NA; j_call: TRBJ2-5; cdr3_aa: CASSGPQRGETQYF; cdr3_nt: TGTGCCAGCAGCGGGCCCCAGCGGGGAGAGACCCAGTACTTC
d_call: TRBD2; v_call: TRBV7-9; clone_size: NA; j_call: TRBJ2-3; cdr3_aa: CASSLAGRPDTQYF; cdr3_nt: TGTGCCAGCAGCCTAGCGGGGAGGCCAGATACGCAGTATTTT
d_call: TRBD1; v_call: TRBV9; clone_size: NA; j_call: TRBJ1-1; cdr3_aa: CASSGTGVGTEAFF; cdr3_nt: TGTGCCAGCAGCGGTACAGGGGTGGGCACTGAAGCTTTCTTT
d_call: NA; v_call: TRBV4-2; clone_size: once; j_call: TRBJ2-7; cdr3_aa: CASSQANGQFYEQYF; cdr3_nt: TGTGCCAGCAGCCAAGCAAATGGACAGTTCTACGAGCAGTACTTC
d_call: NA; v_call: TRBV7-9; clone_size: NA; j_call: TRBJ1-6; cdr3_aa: CASSLPNSPLHF; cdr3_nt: TGTGCCAGCAGCTTACCGAATTCACCCCTCCACTTT